This TCR beta chain was observed in a study of cytomegalovirus exposure and HLA in healthy donors. V gave up 4 bases and J gave up 4 bases; unmatched junction bases: 6. Germline loops: CDR1 SGHDN, CDR2 FVKESK. The CDR3 has 14 amino acids. A remark on this clone: As yet, its antigen is unknown.

Primers for the PCR totalled 60 Vbeta and 13 Jbeta. Data came from immunoSEQ multiplex PCR; TCRdb stores just in-frame clones and leaves some out. The table has roughly 130,000 clones, about four fifths seen once. General study points: In all likelihood, a cluster of highly shared sequence variants was a sequencing artifact. Immune exposure was documented only through CMV serostatus. Most TCR beta V segments were productive about 87% or about 30% of the time in an earlier analysis.

This sequence originates from a male donor in good health and CMV-seropositive. The sequencing sample was made of PBMCs. V gene TRBV14 combines with J gene TRBJ1-2; 7 positions agree with TRBD1. Here the CDR3 reads CASSPNRGGYGYTF. The CDR3 DNA follows: TGTGCCAGCAGCCCAAACAGGGGAGGCTATGGCTACACCTTC.